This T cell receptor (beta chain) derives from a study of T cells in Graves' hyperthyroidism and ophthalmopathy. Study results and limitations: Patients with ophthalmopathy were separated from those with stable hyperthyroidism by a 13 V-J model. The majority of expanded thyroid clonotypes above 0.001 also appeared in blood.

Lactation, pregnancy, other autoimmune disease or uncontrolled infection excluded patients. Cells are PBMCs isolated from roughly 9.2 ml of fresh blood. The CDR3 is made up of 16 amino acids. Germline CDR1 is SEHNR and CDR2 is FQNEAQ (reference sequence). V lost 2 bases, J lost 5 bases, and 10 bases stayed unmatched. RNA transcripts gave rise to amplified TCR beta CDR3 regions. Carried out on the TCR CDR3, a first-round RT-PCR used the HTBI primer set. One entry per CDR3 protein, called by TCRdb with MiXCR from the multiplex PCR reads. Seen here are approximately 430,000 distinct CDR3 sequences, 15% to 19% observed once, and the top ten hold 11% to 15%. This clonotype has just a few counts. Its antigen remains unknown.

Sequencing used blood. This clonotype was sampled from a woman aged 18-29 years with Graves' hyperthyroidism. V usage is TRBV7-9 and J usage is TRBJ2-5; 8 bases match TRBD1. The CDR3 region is CASSLNADRDGETQYF. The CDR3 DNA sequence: TGTGCCAGCAGCTTAAACGCGGACAGGGACGGGGAGACCCAGTACTTC.